The rows below give T cell receptor beta chains drawn from one sample of a study of T cells after yellow fever vaccination. TCRdb processed the 5' RACE reads anew with MiXCR; each CDR3 protein has one entry. The sample shows roughly 400,000 distinct CDR3 sequences, around a sixth of them seen only once. The source was PBMCs, collected before the yellow fever booster vaccination. The source of these receptors is a man aged 18 to 30 who received the YFV17D yellow fever vaccine. Each CDR3 is given with its conserved first and last residue. Each record gives: V gene, CDR3 protein.

TRBV11-2	CASSLIRVRELFF
TRBV7-6	CASRPGDSTYNEQFF
TRBV10-3	CAISDPGEGASEAFF
TRBV6-5	CASSPDRDTQYF
TRBV11-2	CASSSAAGANVLTF
TRBV29-1	CSVDGKLQETQYF
TRBV29-1	CSVASGMMGTEAFF
TRBV20-1	CSAAVLAIQLGGYTF
TRBV11-2	CASSLPRTGPGTEAFF
TRBV2	CASRRPGDYGELFF
TRBV6-6	CASSSRGLWGNQPQHF
TRBV28	CASSVDREGYTF
TRBV4-2	CASSQEFSNSLHEQYF
TRBV20-1	CSAQEETQYF
TRBV11-2	CASSIGDTDTQYF
TRBV4-3	CASSQGGIGTGELFF
TRBV20-1	CSASTGGGGGLSTDTQYF
TRBV12-3/TRBV12-4	CASTRQGRASGRGGELFF
TRBV5-1	CASSLSGGVADTQYF
TRBV4-3	CASSQDWHGRNTIYF
TRBV6-5	CASSYSMTDTQYF
TRBV11-2	CASSLQPGSPQYF
TRBV20-1	CSAEPGLAGGFYF
TRBV6-2/TRBV6-3	CASSDDTPTDEQYF
TRBV20-1	CSARRSASTGELFF
TRBV29-1	CSVNTGSVNEQFF
TRBV15	CATSRELAQETQYF
TRBV27	CASSFTGQGLFYEQYF
TRBV24-1	CATSPGTTSSYNEQFF
TRBV9	CASSVELAGGSGELFF
TRBV29-1	CSGGTRTGASGYTF
TRBV28	CASRTGTGYGYTF
TRBV7-2	CASSIGGGYGYTF
TRBV7-9	CAAALGHTEAFF
TRBV12-3/TRBV12-4	CASKLVATEAFF
TRBV6-5	CASSYITGEETQYF
TRBV6-2/TRBV6-3	CASSYGLAGPQETQYF